Detailed here is one T cell receptor beta chain. No antigen is known for it. Amplification used 60 Vbeta primers and 13 Jbeta primers. Assay used: immunoSEQ multiplex PCR; TCRdb lists only in-frame clones, some missing. This table holds about 32,000 clones. The study sampled nominally healthy donors, though unrecorded immune exposures were likely. This specimen belongs to a study of cytomegalovirus exposure and HLA in healthy donors. Study summary: As an earlier analysis found, about 200 million T cells yielded about 100 million unique TCR beta sequences.

General study points: TCR beta sequences reportedly predicted most subjects' HLA-A and HLA-B alleles accurately. Reports indicated that the classifier achieved high specificity and sensitivity in diagnosing cytomegalovirus status.

The CDR3 has 17 amino acids. Germline CDR1 reads LGHNA; CDR2 reads YNFKEQ. V dropped 2 bases and J dropped 6; count of bases not matched to a gene: 9. This sequence joins TRBV4-2 and TRBJ2-3, with 12 bases aligning to TRBD2. The receptor was isolated from a female donor in good health and CMV-seronegative. Sequences were obtained from PBMCs. DNA for the CDR3: TGTGCCAGCAGCCAACTAGCTAGCGGGGGGGCCTGGGATACGCAGTATTTT. Amino acid sequence: CASSQLASGGAWDTQYF.